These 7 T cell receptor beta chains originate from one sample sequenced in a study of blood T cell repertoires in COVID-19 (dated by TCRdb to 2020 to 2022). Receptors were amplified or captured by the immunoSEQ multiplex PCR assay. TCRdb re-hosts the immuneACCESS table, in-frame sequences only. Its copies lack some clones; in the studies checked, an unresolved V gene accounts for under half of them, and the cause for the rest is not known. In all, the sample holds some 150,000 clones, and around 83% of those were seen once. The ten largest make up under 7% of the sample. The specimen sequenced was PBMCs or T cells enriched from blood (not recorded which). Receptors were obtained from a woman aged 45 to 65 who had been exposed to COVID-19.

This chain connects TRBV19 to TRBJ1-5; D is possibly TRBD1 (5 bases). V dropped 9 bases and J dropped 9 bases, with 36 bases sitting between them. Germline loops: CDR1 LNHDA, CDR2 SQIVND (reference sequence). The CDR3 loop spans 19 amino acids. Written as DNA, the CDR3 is TGTGCCAGCTCAGTTCCCTCAAAGTTCGGGGGTGACGGGGATTGGCCCCAGCATTTT. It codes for CASSVPSKFGGDGDWPQHF.

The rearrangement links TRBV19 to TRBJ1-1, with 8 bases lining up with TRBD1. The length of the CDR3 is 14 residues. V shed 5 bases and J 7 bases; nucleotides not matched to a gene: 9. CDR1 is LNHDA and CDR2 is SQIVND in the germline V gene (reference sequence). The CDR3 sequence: CASSPRTGSFEAFF. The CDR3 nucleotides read TGTGCCAGTAGTCCCCGGACAGGGTCCTTTGAAGCTTTCTTT. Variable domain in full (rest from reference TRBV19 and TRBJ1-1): DGGITQSPKYLFRKEGQNVTLSCEQNLNHDAMYWYRQDPGQGLRLIYYSQIVNDFQKGDIAEGYSVSREKKESFPLTVTSAQKNPTAFYLCASSPRTGSFEAFFGQGTRLTVV.

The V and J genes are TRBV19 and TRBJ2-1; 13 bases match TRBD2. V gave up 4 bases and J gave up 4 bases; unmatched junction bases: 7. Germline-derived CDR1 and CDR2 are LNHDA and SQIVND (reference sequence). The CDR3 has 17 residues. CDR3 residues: CASSNGLAGVGYNEQFF. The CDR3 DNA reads TGTGCCAGTAGTAACGGACTAGCGGGGGTGGGTTACAATGAGCAGTTCTTC.

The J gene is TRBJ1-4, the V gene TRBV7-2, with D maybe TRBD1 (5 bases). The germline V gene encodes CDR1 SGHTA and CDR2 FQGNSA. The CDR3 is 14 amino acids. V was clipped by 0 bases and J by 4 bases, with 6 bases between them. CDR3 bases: TGTGCCAGCAGCTTAGCCGGGGGTAATGAAAAACTGTTTTTT. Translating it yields CASSLAGGNEKLFF.

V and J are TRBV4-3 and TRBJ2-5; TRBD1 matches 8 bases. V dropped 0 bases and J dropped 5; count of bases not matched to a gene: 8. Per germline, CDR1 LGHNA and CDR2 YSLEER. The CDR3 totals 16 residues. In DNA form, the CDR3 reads TGCGCCAGCAGCCAAGATTATCCAGGGGGCTGGGAGACCCAGTACTTC. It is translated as CASSQDYPGGWETQYF.

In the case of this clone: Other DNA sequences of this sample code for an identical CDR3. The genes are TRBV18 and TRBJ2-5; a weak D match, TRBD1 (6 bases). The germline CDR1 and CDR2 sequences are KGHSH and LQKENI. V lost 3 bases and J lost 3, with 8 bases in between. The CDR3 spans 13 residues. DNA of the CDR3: TGTGCCAGCTCACCGACAGGCGAAGAGACCCAGTACTTC. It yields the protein CASSPTGEETQYF.

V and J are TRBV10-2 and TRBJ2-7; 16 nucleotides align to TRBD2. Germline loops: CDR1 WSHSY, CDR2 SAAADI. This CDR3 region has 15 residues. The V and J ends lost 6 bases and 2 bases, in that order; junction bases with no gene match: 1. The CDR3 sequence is CASSGTSGRAYEQYF. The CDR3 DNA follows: TGCGCCAGCAGCGGGACTAGCGGGAGGGCCTACGAGCAGTACTTC.